The T cell receptor (beta chain) described here comes from a study of OX40 agonist ivuxolimab in advanced cancers. In the study overall: Dose-escalation subjects each had hepatocellular carcinoma, melanoma, renal cell or head and neck cancer. With a range of roughly 20 to 79, age averaged 60 years, and roughly 80% were male.

This clone turned up a few times. Antigen: not known. CDR1 and CDR2 from the germline V gene are SEHNR and FQNEAQ (reference sequence). This CDR3 has 14 amino acids. The V end lost 5 bases, the J end lost 1 base, and 8 bases lay between the germline ends. Study conclusions and caveats: The 0.1-3.0 mg/kg partial responders had among the lowest clonal expansion. Expanded peripheral T-cell antigen specificity went undetermined.

Data came from immunoSEQ multiplex PCR; TCRdb stores just in-frame clones and leaves some out. The profile covers tens of thousands of clones, with over 75% appearing a single time and less than 5.5% taken by the ten largest. This clonotype originated in an adult with an advanced solid tumor such as melanoma, head and neck, liver or kidney cancer. This chain uses TRBV7-9 with TRBJ1-4; no clear D. Sequencing used CD4+ or CD8+ T cells sorted from blood, obtained in a trial of the OX40 agonist ivuxolimab. The CDR3 sequence is CASSQSGTNEKLFF. In nucleotides, the CDR3 is TGTGCCAGCAGCCAGAGTGGAACTAATGAAAAACTGTTTTTT. Using reference TRBV7-9 and TRBJ1-4 for the parts outside the CDR3, the full variable domain is DTGVSQNPRHKITKRGQNVTFRCDPISEHNRLYWYRQTLGQGPEFLTYFQNEAQLEKSRLLSDRFSAERPKGSFSTLEIQRTEQGDSAMYLCASSQSGTNEKLFFGSGTQLSVL.